This T cell receptor beta chain was documented in a study of cytomegalovirus exposure and HLA in healthy donors (dated by TCRdb to about 2017). Regarding the study in general: An earlier analysis of some 550 of the donors reported 250 to 300 Gb of sequence data and roughly 110 million unique TCR beta sequences from about 200 million T cells. Along with the approximately 650-subject first cohort, a separate validation cohort of roughly 110 different subjects was used. The study aimed to test whether cataloging public T cell receptors could reveal signatures of past pathogen exposure. Genome-wide SNP genotypes for about 60% of the roughly 670 donors were used in a later genetic analysis, which treated that subset as a discovery cohort. Using immunosequencing, the study profiled T cell repertoires from 666 subjects and related those repertoires to cytomegalovirus serostatus. Of the roughly 390 genotyped donors, 65% to 90% fell in the genetic ancestry cluster associated with self-reported Caucasian donors. Alongside the repertoire data, information on donor age, sex, ethnicity and CMV serostatus was compiled. Among roughly 400 genotyped donors of the cohort, an average of around 240,000 unique TCR beta nucleotide sequences were sequenced per donor, roughly a sixth of them non-productive. An earlier analysis of around 580 of the donors used high-throughput TCR beta sequencing to judge whether each TCR beta V gene segment behaved as functional or pseudogenic. An early release that covered about 640 HLA-typed donors contained approximately 290 gigabases of sequencing data and around 80 million unique TCR sequences. In a later analysis, previously published TCR beta repertoires from 670 or so donors were re-analyzed and high-resolution HLA genotyping was added so that TCR occurrence patterns could be studied. HLA typing covered class I and class II loci at four-digit resolution. All discovery cohort repertoires had been generated using a single sequencing platform. Four or five DR-DQ haplotypes were handled as single units for association and clustering because linkage in the cohort was strong. The later analysis used no new phenotypic data to find candidate immune exposures, relying instead on TCR beta sequences and their occurrence across donors. The study combined high-throughput TCR immunosequencing, statistical association of individual TCRs with disease status, and machine learning to predict cytomegalovirus infection status. The number of donors typed differed by locus, with about 629-640 for A, B, C, DRB1 and DQB1, approximately 500 for DQA1, over 600 for DPA1, and under 490 for DPB1. Broader findings and caveats from the paper: In a later analysis, most CMV-associated TCR beta chains were found to appear HLA-restricted, with HLA associations seemingly driven largely by CMV exposure. In a later analysis, HLA-associated TCR beta chains were found to be more clonally expanded and to have lower generation probabilities than equally common non-associated chains. Assigning TCR associations to individual alleles was difficult when HLA alleles, especially DR and DQ, strongly co-occurred. Most TCR sequences were observed very rarely across donors, whereas some public TCRs were present in many individuals. According to a later analysis, parvovirus B19, influenza, CMV and Epstein-Barr virus appeared linked to several top co-occurrence clusters. A few of the identified cytomegalovirus-associated TCR beta chains were confirmed in vitro to be specific for cytomegalovirus antigens. A later genetic analysis associated a missense DCLRE1C variant with V-gene and J-gene trimming of TCR beta chains, and an independent cohort replicated the association. An earlier analysis of approximately 570 of the donors showed that most TCR beta V segments appeared in productive rearrangements either about 90% or about 30% of the time, which broadly matched IMGT annotations. The sequencing pipeline was judged likely to have produced a cluster of highly shared sequence variants as a technical artifact. In both the original and validation cohorts, the classifier was reported to diagnose cytomegalovirus status with high specificity and sensitivity. Because HLA typing was missing for some donors at each locus, association tests included only the typed subset. The cohort was sequenced for TCR beta chains only, and without alpha or paired-chain data the features that could be detected were limited. According to a later genetic analysis, donors in an Asian-associated ancestry cluster had fewer N-insertions in productive TCRs than the approximately 650-donor mean. Because counts were too low, seventeen rarely observed V segments, including chromosome 9 orphons, were excluded from the earlier analysis of several hundred of the donors. Some IMGT-functional V segments, including TRBV6-2 and TRBV6-3, could not be distinguished by the 87-base-pair reads and were therefore excluded. Correlated functional status among segregating V segments might reflect linkage disequilibrium, but an unknown experimental factor could not be ruled out. Presence/absence analyses assumed roughly uniform sequencing depth across donors, an assumption that may not hold. A later analysis associated 15,000 or so TCR beta sequences with specific HLA alleles at a false discovery rate of 0.05. According to a later analysis, TCR association rates differed among HLA loci, with DRB1 alleles showing the most associated TCRs and HLA-C alleles showing the fewest. A further reported finding was that TCR beta sequences accurately predicted the HLA-A and HLA-B alleles for most subjects in the first cohort. The only immune exposure information available for the cohort was CMV serostatus. It was suggested by the authors that the approach could potentially be generalized to other disease states and immunological phenotypes. In the study, approximately 150 TCR beta chains were listed as associated with cytomegalovirus.

The cohort comprised 666 healthy bone marrow donors. All cohort members were sampled while nominally healthy, although unrecorded immune exposures were likely present. The donor tested CMV seropositive and was one of the 289 seropositive cohort members. A peripheral blood sample was collected from each donor, and TCR beta sequencing was performed on peripheral blood mononuclear cells. The Qiagen DNeasy Blood Extraction Kit was used to extract genomic DNA from the blood cell samples. On this clone itself: It lacks a known antigen. No clone much larger than this one lies a single base away; base qualities are absent.

CDR3 length: 15 amino acids, cysteine to phenylalanine. Only the CDR3 portion is preserved as DNA: 45 bases, with reading frame beginning at the first base. The germline V gene gives CDR1 as SNHLY and CDR2 as FYNNEI. The V end gives up 3 bases and the J end 5 bases, leaving 6 bases in the junction not matched to a gene. Library construction relied on the immunoSEQ multiplex PCR assay. The multiplex PCR relied on a mix of 60 forward primers for TCR Vbeta segments and 13 reverse primers for TCR Jbeta segments. The CDR3 region of rearranged TCR beta genes was amplified from genomic DNA with a multiplex PCR assay. The amplified TCR beta libraries were sequenced on the Illumina HiSeq System as 87-base-pair reads. Under the source paper's analysis protocol: Across the 500 to 700 repertoires, a later analysis counted 80 million or so unique TCR beta chains, roughly 11 million of which were shared by at least two donors. A nearest-neighbor algorithm error-corrected the raw reads and collapsed the reads into unique sequences, merging closely related sequences to remove PCR and sequencing errors. To assign V, D and J gene segments, CDR3 sequences were aligned to IMGT reference sequences. For a sequence to be retained, a match of at least six nucleotides to both a V gene segment and a J gene segment was required. Rearrangements were called productive when the CDR3 lacked stop codons and stayed in frame with V and J; all others were non-productive. CDR3 was defined by IMGT convention, running from the second conserved V-encoded cysteine to the conserved J-encoded phenylalanine. The earlier analysis of a few hundred of the donors excluded sequences that lacked an unambiguous match to a single V gene segment. In an earlier analysis of 587 of the donors, V segments were called functional above 56.7% productive rearrangements and were called segregating when the between-donor standard deviation exceeded 5%. A statistical classification framework was built for diagnosing cytomegalovirus status from the catalog of TCR beta chain sequences. V and J gene assignment, in a later analysis, came from comparing TCR nucleotide sequences with IMGT/GENE-DB human TR gene sequences. The TCRdist pipeline was used in a later analysis to assign CDR3 sequences and most-parsimonious VDJ recombination scenarios. In a later analysis, every TCR beta chain was defined by the combination of its CDR3 amino acid sequence and its V-gene family, and reads without a unique V-gene family were dropped. To address suspected cross-contamination and a sequencing artifact, a later analysis removed 592 highly shared, low-generation-probability nucleotide sequences. In a later analysis, a clonal expansion index was calculated for each public chain from normalized within-repertoire ranks of inferred template counts. In a later analysis, generation probabilities were computed with a VDJ recombination model fitted to out-of-frame rearrangements, and the resulting probabilities were checked against IGoR. Hypergeometric tests were used in a later analysis to score TCR-TCR, TCR-HLA and TCR-CMV co-occurrence, with a repertoire-size bias correction applied to the TCR pairs. In a later analysis, false discovery rates were estimated by permuting HLA or CMV assignments 20 times. A later analysis grouped co-occurring TCRs with DBSCAN, adding TCRdist sequence similarity when clustering within HLA-allele-positive subsets. Repertoires with fewer than 30,000 or more than 120,000 public chains, plus five repertoires with anomalous nucleotide sharing, were excluded from co-occurrence clustering. The immuneACCESS repertoire file appears here via TCRdb, limited to in-frame rearrangements. These files lack a portion of the clones; in checked studies, under half of the deficit traces to unresolved V genes, and the cause of the others is not known. V and J calls and clone size are given by that table; D and trimming were obtained from the DNA. In all, the sample holds approximately 77,000 clones, and more than 55% of those were seen once. The ten largest clones add up to roughly 4.9% of the sample.

The sequence was collected from a man in his 60s in good health and CMV-seropositive. The V and J genes are TRBV2 and TRBJ1-2, with 10 bases matching TRBD1. What was sequenced was PBMCs. The CDR3: CASSDRQGASYGYTF. The DNA is TGTGCCAGCAGTGACCGACAGGGGGCGTCTTATGGCTACACCTTC.